This TCR beta chain was identified during a study of T cells in Graves' hyperthyroidism and ophthalmopathy. Findings and caveats of the study: Ophthalmopathy was told apart from stable hyperthyroidism by a 13 V-J model.

The V and J ends lost 7 bases and 0 bases respectively, with 7 bases between them. This CDR3 has 12 residues. Germline values: CDR1 MDHEN, CDR2 SYDVKM. RNA transcripts gave rise to amplified TCR beta CDR3 regions. HTBI primers were used for first-round RT-PCR of the TCR CDR3. TCRdb re-derived calls from the multiplex PCR reads in MiXCR, one entry per CDR3 protein. This table holds some 690,000 distinct CDR3 sequences, 15% to 20% found once. Patients between 18 and 65 years old had hyperthyroidism, newly diagnosed and lasting under 2 months. Clinicians diagnosed patients from clinical symptoms, serum thyroxine and TRAb, thyroid ultrasound and orbital computed tomography. This clonotype was counted many times. Its antigen is not known.

The chain recombines TRBV28 with TRBJ2-7; no reliable D call. The source of this sequence is a man aged 45-65 years with Graves' hyperthyroidism. The specimen sequenced was blood. This CDR3 reads CASTLSSYEQYF. CDR3 sequence (DNA): TGTGCCAGCACTCTAAGCTCCTACGAGCAGTACTTC.